This T cell receptor beta chain emerged from a study of OX40 agonist ivuxolimab in advanced cancers. General observations from the study: Also present in some nonresponders was a low level of normalized T-cell clonal expansion.

Here immunoSEQ multiplex PCR was the method, and the copy in TCRdb shows in-frame clones only, minus some. The sample lists around 85,000 clones, roughly 89% occurring once. The germline gives CDR1 MNHNS, CDR2 SASEGT. Trimming stripped 1 base from V and 9 bases from J, with 16 bases between. The CDR3 length is 16 residues. Worth noting for this clone: As yet, its antigen is unknown.

The starting material was CD4+ or CD8+ T cells sorted from blood, obtained in a trial of the OX40 agonist ivuxolimab. The chain links TRBV6-1 to TRBJ1-6; D call uncertain. This clonotype was obtained from an adult with an advanced solid tumor such as melanoma, head and neck, liver or kidney cancer. DNA of the CDR3: TGTGCCAGCAGTGAAGGTAGTACGCGGGGTACTTCACCCCTCCACTTT. Translated: CASSEGSTRGTSPLHF.